This passage covers 10 T cell receptor beta chains from one sample sequenced in a study of long-term antiretroviral therapy in people with HIV. It was version v3.0 of the immunoSEQ assay that was run at survey level. This table comes from immunoSEQ multiplex PCR, and its TCRdb copy is limited to in-frame clones, with some not included. Of tens of thousands of clones in the sample, roughly three quarters are singletons; the top ten hold approximately 8.4%. Sequenced material: unsorted PBMCs, taken 3.1 years after starting antiretroviral therapy. Source of these receptors: a woman aged 45-65 years with HIV.

In DNA, the CDR3 is TGCGCCAGCAGCCCCGGGGGAGGCACAGATACGCAGTATTTT. Translating gives CASSPGGGTDTQYF. The chain links TRBV5-1 to TRBJ2-3, with D possibly matching TRBD2 (6 bases). This CDR3 has 14 amino acids. V lost 4 bases to trimming and J lost 1 base, with 10 bases between them. CDR1 is SGHRS and CDR2 is YFSETQ in the germline V gene.

The chain recombines TRBV29-1 with TRBJ2-1; TRBD1 is a possible D gene (6 bases). The V and J ends lost 7 bases and 0 bases respectively, with 25 bases between them. The CDR3 is made up of 18 amino acids. CDR1 is SQVTM, CDR2 ANQGSEA, per germline. CDR3 loop: CSAPAARGSLSSYNEQFF. The CDR3 DNA sequence: TGCAGCGCCCCCGCGGCCAGGGGATCCCTGAGCTCCTACAATGAGCAGTTCTTC.

The chain uses TRBV18 and TRBJ2-3; D is ambiguous. V was cut by 3 bases and J by 1 base, with 2 bases left in between. The CDR3 sequence is 12 residues long. Germline values: CDR1 KGHSH, CDR2 LQKENI. In DNA, the CDR3 is TGTGCCAGCTCACCCGGCACAGATACGCAGTATTTT. It yields the protein CASSPGTDTQYF.

This clone was counted only a few times. The rearrangement uses TRBV7-9 and TRBJ1-6; no reliable D call. CDR3 size: 12 residues. V was shortened by 1 base and J by 11 bases, with 6 bases between the two germline ends. Looked up from germline, CDR1 is SEHNR and CDR2 is FQNEAQ (reference sequence). CDR3 amino acids: CASSLVSPPLHF. The CDR3 DNA is TGTGCCAGCAGCTTAGTTTCTCCACCCCTCCACTTT.

V gene TRBV30 combines with J gene TRBJ1-2, with TRBD1 as a possible D gene (5 bases). The CDR3 is made up of 12 amino acids. V lost 0 bases to trimming and J lost 4 bases, with 6 bases between them. Per the germline V gene, CDR1 is GTSNPN and CDR2 is SVGIG (reference sequence). The CDR3 DNA reads TGTGCCTGGAGTGTAGGGACCTATGGCTACACCTTC. Translated, it gives CAWSVGTYGYTF.

There are a few counts of this clone. The chain is built from TRBV7-3 and TRBJ2-1; a possible D gene is TRBD2 (6 bases). CDR1 and CDR2 from the germline V gene are SGHTA and FQGTGA. The V and J ends lost 1 base and 8 bases respectively, with 15 bases between them. This CDR3 comprises 15 residues. CDR3 bases: TGTGCCAGCAGCTTAATGGGCGGGGTAGGTTATGAGCAGTTCTTC. Translated: CASSLMGGVGYEQFF.

The chain links TRBV18 to TRBJ2-4; D may be TRBD1 or TRBD2 (5 bases each). This CDR3 has 13 amino acids. V lost 2 bases to trimming and J lost 8 bases, with 10 bases between them. Germline V gene sequence: CDR1 KGHSH, CDR2 LQKENI. This chain's CDR3 is CASSPLMGDIQYF. The CDR3 bases are TGTGCCAGCTCACCATTGATGGGGGACATTCAGTACTTC.

This clone turned up a few times. The rearrangement uses TRBV7-3 and TRBJ1-3, with no clear D. The length of the CDR3 is 15 residues. V was cut by 4 bases and J by 1 base, with 11 bases left in between. The germline V gene encodes CDR1 SGHTA and CDR2 FQGTGA. The CDR3 reads CASSYGAGSGNTIYF. The CDR3 nucleotides read TGTGCCAGCAGCTACGGAGCGGGGTCTGGAAACACCATATATTTT.

V and J are TRBV5-5 and TRBJ2-2, with D possibly being TRBD1 or TRBD2 (6 bases each). Trimming took 0 bases from V and 0 from J, leaving 9 bases between them. The CDR3 has 16 residues. Germline V gene lookup returns CDR1 SGHKS and CDR2 YYEKEE (reference sequence). Here the CDR3 DNA reads TGTGCCAGCAGCTTGGGGGGGGCTCCGAACACCGGGGAGCTGTTTTTT. It yields the protein CASSLGGAPNTGELFF.

The CDR3 loop is CASGPVGQGGKRGPLHF. The CDR3 coding sequence is TGCGCCAGCGGCCCGGTTGGGCAGGGGGGTAAGCGGGGACCCCTCCACTTT. The J gene is TRBJ1-6, the V gene TRBV4-1; 7 positions match TRBD1. Trimming cost V 8 bases and J 12 bases; bases outside gene matches: 22. The CDR3 runs to 17 residues. In germline, CDR1 is MGHRA, CDR2 YSYEKL.